The next 4 T cell receptor beta chains were all read from a single sample in a study of blood T cell repertoires in COVID-19 (dated by TCRdb to 2020 to 2021). Receptor amplification or capture employed the immunoSEQ multiplex PCR assay. Held by TCRdb, this immuneACCESS table contains in-frame sequences only and omits some clones. Under half of the omission traces to an unresolved V gene where checked; the cause of the rest is unknown. This sample holds 85,000 to 130,000 clones; roughly 88% were observed only once. Of the sample, roughly 6% is held by the ten largest clones. The sequencing sample was made of peripheral blood. Source of these receptors: a woman aged 60-75 years with acute or convalescent COVID-19.

V usage is TRBV6-2 or TRBV6-3 and J usage is TRBJ1-2; D possibly corresponds to TRBD1 (5 bases). Trimming removed 5 bases at V and 5 bases at J, with 6 bases between. This CDR3 is built from 11 residues. The germline V gene has CDR1 MNHEY and CDR2 SVGEGT. This CDR3 reads CASSGAYGYTF. The CDR3 nucleotides read TGTGCCAGCAGTGGGGCGTATGGCTACACCTTC.

CDR3 DNA: TGTGCCAGCACCGATCCAGGCCAGGGGGAGACCCAGTACTTC. Protein: CASTDPGQGETQYF. The chain uses TRBV28 and TRBJ2-5; possibly TRBD1 for D (6 bases). The CDR3 sequence is 14 residues long. Germline CDR1 is MDHEN and CDR2 is SYDVKM. Trimming left V 7 bases short and J 5 bases short, with 17 bases between.

This clone was observed a few times. J is TRBJ1-2 and V is TRBV12-3 or TRBV12-4, with a weak D call TRBD1 (5 bases). This CDR3 has 13 residues. Trimming shortened V by 5 bases and J by 4 bases, and 11 bases separated the two germline ends. The CDR3 nucleotides read TGTGCCAGCAGTGGTGGACAAGGCTATGGCTACACCTTC. This sequence encodes CASSGGQGYGYTF.

This clone was detected once. The chain couples TRBV6-5 to TRBJ1-1; D remains ambiguous. Trimming took off 6 bases at V and 8 bases at J, with 10 bases between the two ends. The CDR3 runs 11 residues. The germline gives CDR1 MNHEY, CDR2 SVGAGI. CDR3 amino acids: CASRSESEAFF. Written as DNA, the CDR3 is TGTGCCAGCAGATCAGAATCCGAAGCTTTCTTT.